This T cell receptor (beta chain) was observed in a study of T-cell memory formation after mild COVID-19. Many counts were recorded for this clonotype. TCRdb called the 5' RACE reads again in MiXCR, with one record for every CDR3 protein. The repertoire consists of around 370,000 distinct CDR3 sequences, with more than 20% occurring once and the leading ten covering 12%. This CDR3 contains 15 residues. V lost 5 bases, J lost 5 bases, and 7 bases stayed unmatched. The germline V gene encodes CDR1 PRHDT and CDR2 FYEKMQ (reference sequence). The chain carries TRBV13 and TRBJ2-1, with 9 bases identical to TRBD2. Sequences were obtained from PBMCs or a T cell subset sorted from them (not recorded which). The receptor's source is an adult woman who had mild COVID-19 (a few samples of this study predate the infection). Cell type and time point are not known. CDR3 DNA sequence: TGTGCCAGCAGCCGACCTAGCGGGGATGACAATGAGCAGTTCTTC. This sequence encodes CASSRPSGDDNEQFF.